Included here is one TCR beta chain sequence, with context. Its antigen remains unknown. The PCR used 60 Vbeta and 13 Jbeta primers. In the original processing: Later, 65 million to 85 million unique TCR beta chains were counted in an analysis, and roughly 11 million of them were shared. Profiled with immunoSEQ multiplex PCR; TCRdb holds only in-frame clones, not every one. V and J calls and clone size are given by that table; D and trimming were obtained from the DNA. Of fewer than 85,000 clones in the sample, 72% were seen once. The data originate from a study of cytomegalovirus exposure and HLA in healthy donors. Study findings and constraints: Trimming of TCR beta V- and J-genes showed a link, identified in a later analysis, to a missense DCLRE1C variant. TCR beta sequences reportedly predicted most subjects' HLA-A and HLA-B alleles accurately. Per a later analysis, HLA-associated TCR beta chains showed more clonal expansion than other, equally common TCR beta chains.

The sample taken for sequencing was PBMCs. This clonotype was obtained from a man in his sixties in good health and CMV-seropositive.

CDR3 bases: TGTGCCAGCACGCAATTTGACAGGGACGGTCTTGGCTACACCTTC. Protein: CASTQFDRDGLGYTF. The chain recombines TRBV5-6 with TRBJ1-2; TRBD1 matches 7 bases. CDR3 length: 15 residues. Germline lookup yields CDR1 SGHDT and CDR2 YYEEEE. The junction had 15 bases not matched to a gene; V was cut back by 6 bases and J by 7 bases. Full variable domain (rest looked up from reference TRBV5-6 and TRBJ1-2): DAGVTQSPTHLIKTRGQQVTLRCSPKSGHDTVSWYQQALGQGPQFIFQYYEEEERQRGNFPDRFSGHQFPNYSSELNVNALLLGDSALYLCASTQFDRDGLGYTFGSGTRLTVV.